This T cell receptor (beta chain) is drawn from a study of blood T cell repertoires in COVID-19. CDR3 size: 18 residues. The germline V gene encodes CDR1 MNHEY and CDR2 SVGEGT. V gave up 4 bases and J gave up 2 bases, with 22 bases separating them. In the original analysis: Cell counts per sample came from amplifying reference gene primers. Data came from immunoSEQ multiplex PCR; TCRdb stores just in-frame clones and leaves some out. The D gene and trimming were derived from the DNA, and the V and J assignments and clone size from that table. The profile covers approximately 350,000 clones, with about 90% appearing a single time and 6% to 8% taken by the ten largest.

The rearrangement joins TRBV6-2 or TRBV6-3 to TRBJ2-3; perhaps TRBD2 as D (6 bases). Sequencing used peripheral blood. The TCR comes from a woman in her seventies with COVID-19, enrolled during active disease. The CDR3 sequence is CASSSLGDLLTLTDTQYF. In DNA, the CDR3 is TGTGCCAGCAGTTCTCTCGGGGACTTACTTACACTCACAGATACGCAGTATTTT.